Presented here are 7 T cell receptor beta chains from one specimen sequenced in a study of blood T cell repertoires in COVID-19. TCRdb keeps only in-frame clones here, not all; method: immunoSEQ multiplex PCR. The sample consists of some 370,000 clones, 80% to 90% of them appearing once. Material: peripheral blood. The receptors shown here come from a woman aged 30 to 39 with COVID-19, enrolled during active disease.

In DNA, the CDR3 is TGCGCCAGCAGCGGCAGGGGGTTAGGAGAAGAGACCCAGTACTTC. Translation gives CASSGRGLGEETQYF. The V and J genes are TRBV5-1 and TRBJ2-5; 7 bases line up with TRBD1. V lost 4 bases to trimming and J lost 3 bases; unmatched junction nucleotides: 9. Germline-derived CDR1 and CDR2 are SGHRS and YFSETQ. The CDR3 is 15 residues long.

The gene calls are TRBV4-1 and TRBJ2-1, with D maybe TRBD2 (5 bases). The CDR3 is made up of 17 amino acids. V was cut by 0 bases and J by 4 bases, with 16 bases left in between. CDR1 is MGHRA, CDR2 YSYEKL, per germline. The CDR3 DNA is TGCGCCAGCAGCCAAGATCTTGTGACTACTCTATACAATGAGCAGTTCTTC. Translation: CASSQDLVTTLYNEQFF.

The chain couples TRBV10-3 to TRBJ2-7; 12 nucleotides line up with TRBD2. The CDR3 is 17 residues long. Trimming removed 0 bases from V and 5 bases from J; junction bases left unmatched: 8. The germline V gene has CDR1 ENHRY and CDR2 SYGVKD. DNA for the CDR3: TGTGCCATCAGTGAGTCGTCTAGCGGGAGGGCCGGGGACGAGCAGTACTTC. Translated, it gives CAISESSSGRAGDEQYF.

The chain carries TRBV7-3 and TRBJ1-2; TRBD1 is a possible D gene (5 bases). The CDR3 covers 12 residues. The V end was cut by 4 bases, the J end by 7 bases, with 10 bases between. Germline CDR1 reads SGHTA; CDR2 reads FQGTGA. The CDR3 loop reads CASSSPGGGYTF. DNA for the CDR3: TGTGCCAGCAGCTCCCCCGGGGGTGGCTACACCTTC.

The chain combines TRBV28 with TRBJ2-2, with TRBD2 matching 10 bases. Trimming at V came to 7 bases and at J to 5 bases, leaving 4 bases not matched to a gene. The V gene's germline CDR1 is MDHEN and CDR2 SYDVKM. The CDR3 is made up of 14 amino acids. The CDR3 nucleotides are TGTGCCAGCATGGGGACTAGCGCTACCGGGGAGCTGTTTTTT. This translates into CASMGTSATGELFF.

The V call is TRBV2, the J call TRBJ2-1; 12 positions agree with TRBD2. This CDR3 has 14 residues. The V gene end was trimmed by 8 bases and the J gene end by 6 bases; junction bases not matched to a gene: 5. Germline CDR1 and CDR2: SNHLY and FYNNEI. The CDR3 region is CASSSGRGSNEQFF. DNA of the CDR3: TGTGCCAGCTCTAGCGGGAGGGGTAGCAATGAGCAGTTCTTC.

The gene calls are TRBV19 and TRBJ2-3; D perhaps matches TRBD2 (6 bases). This CDR3 spans 18 amino acids. V lost 6 bases and J lost 1, with 23 bases in between. Germline lookup yields CDR1 LNHDA and CDR2 SQIVND (reference sequence). The CDR3 coding sequence is TGTGCCAGTAGGCCACCCCCGGGACTCGGTTTCGGCACAGATACGCAGTATTTT. Translating it yields CASRPPPGLGFGTDTQYF.